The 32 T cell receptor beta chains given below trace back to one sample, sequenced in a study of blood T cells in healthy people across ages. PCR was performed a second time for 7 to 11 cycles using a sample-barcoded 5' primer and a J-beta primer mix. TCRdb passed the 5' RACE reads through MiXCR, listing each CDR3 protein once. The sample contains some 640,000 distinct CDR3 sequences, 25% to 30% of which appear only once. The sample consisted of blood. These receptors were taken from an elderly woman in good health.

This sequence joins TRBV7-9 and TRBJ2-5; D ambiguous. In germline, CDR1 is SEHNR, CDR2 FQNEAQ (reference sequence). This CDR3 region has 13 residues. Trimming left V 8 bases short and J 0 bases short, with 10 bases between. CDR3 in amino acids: CASLQLYQETQYF. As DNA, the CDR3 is TGTGCCAGCCTACAGCTGTACCAAGAGACCCAGTACTTC. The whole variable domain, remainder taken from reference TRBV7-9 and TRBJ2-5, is DTGVSQNPRHKITKRGQNVTFRCDPISEHNRLYWYRQTLGQGPEFLTYFQNEAQLEKSRLLSDRFSAERPKGSFSTLEIQRTEQGDSAMYLCASLQLYQETQYFGPGTRLLVL.

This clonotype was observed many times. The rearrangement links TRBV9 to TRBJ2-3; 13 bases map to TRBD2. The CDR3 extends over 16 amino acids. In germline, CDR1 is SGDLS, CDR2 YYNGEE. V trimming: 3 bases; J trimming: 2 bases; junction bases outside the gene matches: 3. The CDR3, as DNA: TGTGCCAGCAGCGCCGGACTAGCGGGGGACACAGATACGCAGTATTTT. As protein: CASSAGLAGDTDTQYF.

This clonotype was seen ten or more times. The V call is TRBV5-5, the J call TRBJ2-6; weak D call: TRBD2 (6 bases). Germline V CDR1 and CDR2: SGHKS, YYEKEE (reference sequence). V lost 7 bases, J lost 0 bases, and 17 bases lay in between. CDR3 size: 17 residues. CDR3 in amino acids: CASFSGTGISGANVLTF. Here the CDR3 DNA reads TGTGCCAGCTTTTCCGGGACTGGGATCTCTGGGGCCAACGTCCTGACTTTC. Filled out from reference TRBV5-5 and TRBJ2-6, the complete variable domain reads DAGVTQSPTHLIKTRGQQVTLRCSPISGHKSVSWYQQVLGQGPQFIFQYYEKEERGRGNFPDRFSARQFPNYSSELNVNALLLGDSALYLCASFSGTGISGANVLTFGAGSRLTVL.

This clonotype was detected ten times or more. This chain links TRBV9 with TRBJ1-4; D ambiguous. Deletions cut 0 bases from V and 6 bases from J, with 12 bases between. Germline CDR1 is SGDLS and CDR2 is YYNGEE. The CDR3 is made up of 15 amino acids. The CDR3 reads CASSVGQVHDEKLFF. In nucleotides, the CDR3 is TGTGCCAGCAGCGTAGGGCAGGTCCACGATGAAAAACTGTTTTTT. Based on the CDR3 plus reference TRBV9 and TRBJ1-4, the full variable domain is DSGVTQTPKHLITATGQRVTLRCSPRSGDLSVYWYQQSLDQGLQFLIQYYNGEERAKGNILERFSAQQFPDLHSELNLSSLELGDSALYFCASSVGQVHDEKLFFGSGTQLSVL.

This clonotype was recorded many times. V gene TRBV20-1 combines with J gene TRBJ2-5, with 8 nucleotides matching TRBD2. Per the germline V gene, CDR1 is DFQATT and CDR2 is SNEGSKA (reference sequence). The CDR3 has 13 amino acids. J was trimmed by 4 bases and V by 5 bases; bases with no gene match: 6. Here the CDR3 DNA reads TGCAGTGCTGAAGCGGGGGAGGGAGAGACCCAGTACTTC. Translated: CSAEAGEGETQYF.

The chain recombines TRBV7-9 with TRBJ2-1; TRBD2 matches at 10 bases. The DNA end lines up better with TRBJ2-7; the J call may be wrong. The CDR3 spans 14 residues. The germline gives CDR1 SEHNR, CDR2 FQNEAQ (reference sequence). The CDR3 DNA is TGTGCCAGCTCCCGAGCGGGGGGGGACAATGGGCAGTACTTC. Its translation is CASSRAGGDNGQYF.

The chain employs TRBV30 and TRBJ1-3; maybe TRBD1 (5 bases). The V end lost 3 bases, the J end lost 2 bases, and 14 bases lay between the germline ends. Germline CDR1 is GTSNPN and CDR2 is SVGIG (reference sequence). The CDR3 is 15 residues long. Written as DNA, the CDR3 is TGTGCCTGGAGGATTCTGGGGGTGCCTGGAAACACCATATATTTT. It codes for CAWRILGVPGNTIYF.

CDR3 residues: CVGSPQGDRSQYF. The CDR3 DNA reads TGTGTCGGCAGCCCACAAGGGGACCGTTCGCAGTATTTT. The V and J genes are TRBV7-3 and TRBJ2-3; the D gene could be TRBD1 or TRBD2 (5 bases each). This CDR3 contains 13 residues. From germline, CDR1 is SGHTA and CDR2 FQGTGA.

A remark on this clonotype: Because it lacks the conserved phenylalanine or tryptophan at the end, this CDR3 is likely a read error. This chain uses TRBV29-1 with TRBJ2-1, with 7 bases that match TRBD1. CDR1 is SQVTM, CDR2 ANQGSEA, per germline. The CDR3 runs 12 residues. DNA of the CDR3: TGCAGCGAGCGGACAGGTGGCAATGTGCAGTTCTTG. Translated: CSERTGGNVQFL.

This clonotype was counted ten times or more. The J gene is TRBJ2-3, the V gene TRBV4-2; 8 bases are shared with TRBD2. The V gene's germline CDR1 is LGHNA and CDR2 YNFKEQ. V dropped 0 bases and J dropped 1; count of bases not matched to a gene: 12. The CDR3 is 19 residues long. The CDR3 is CASSQESSRRGGRTDTQYF. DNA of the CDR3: TGTGCCAGCAGCCAAGAAAGTTCCCGTCGGGGGGGCCGCACAGATACGCAGTATTTT.

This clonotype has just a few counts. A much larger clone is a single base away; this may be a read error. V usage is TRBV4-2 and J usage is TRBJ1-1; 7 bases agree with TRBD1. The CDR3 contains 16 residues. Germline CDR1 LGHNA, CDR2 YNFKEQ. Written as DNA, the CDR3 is TGTGCCAGCAGCCCTCGGACAGGCGGAATGAACACTGAAGTTTTCTTT. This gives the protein CASSPRTGGMNTEVFF.

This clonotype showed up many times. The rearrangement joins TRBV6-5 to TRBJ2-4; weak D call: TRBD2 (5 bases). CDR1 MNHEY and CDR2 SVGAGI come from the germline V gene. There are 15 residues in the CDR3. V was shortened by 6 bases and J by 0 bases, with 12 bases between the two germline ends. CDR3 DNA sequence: TGTGCCAGCAGACGCGATGGACTAGCCAAAAACATTCAGTACTTC. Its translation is CASRRDGLAKNIQYF.

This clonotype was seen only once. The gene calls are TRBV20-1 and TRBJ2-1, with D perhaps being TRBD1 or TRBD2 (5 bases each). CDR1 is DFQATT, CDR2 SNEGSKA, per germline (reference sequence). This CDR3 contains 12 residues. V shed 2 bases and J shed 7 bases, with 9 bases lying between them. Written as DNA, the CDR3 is TGCAGTGCTAGACAGGGAGTAAATGAGCAGTTCTTC. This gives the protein CSARQGVNEQFF.

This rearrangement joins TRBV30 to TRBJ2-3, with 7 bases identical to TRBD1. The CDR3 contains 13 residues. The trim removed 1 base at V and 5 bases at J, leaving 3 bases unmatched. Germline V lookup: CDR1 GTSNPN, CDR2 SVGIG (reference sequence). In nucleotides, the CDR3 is TGTGCCTGGAGTGAACAGGGGTTAGATACGCAGTATTTT. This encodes CAWSEQGLDTQYF.

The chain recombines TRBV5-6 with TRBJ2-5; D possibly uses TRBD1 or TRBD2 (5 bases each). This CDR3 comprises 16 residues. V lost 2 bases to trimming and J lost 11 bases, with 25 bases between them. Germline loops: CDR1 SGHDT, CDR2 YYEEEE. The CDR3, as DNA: TGTGCCAGCAGCTTTCGGGGCTTACTAGGCTACAATGAGCAGTACTTC. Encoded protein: CASSFRGLLGYNEQYF.

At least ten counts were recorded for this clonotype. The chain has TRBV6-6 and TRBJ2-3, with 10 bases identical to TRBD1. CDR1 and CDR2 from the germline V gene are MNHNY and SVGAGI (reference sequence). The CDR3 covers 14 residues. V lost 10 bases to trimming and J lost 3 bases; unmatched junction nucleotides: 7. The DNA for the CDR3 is TGTGCCATCCATTCGGGACAGGGGACAGATACGCAGTATTTT. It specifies CAIHSGQGTDTQYF.

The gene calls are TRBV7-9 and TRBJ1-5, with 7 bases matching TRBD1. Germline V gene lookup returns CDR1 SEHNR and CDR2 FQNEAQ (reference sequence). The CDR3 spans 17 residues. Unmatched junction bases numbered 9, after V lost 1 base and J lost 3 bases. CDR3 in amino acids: CASSLGSTGAINQPQHF. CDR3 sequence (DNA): TGTGCCAGCAGCTTAGGATCAACAGGGGCGATCAATCAGCCCCAGCATTTT.

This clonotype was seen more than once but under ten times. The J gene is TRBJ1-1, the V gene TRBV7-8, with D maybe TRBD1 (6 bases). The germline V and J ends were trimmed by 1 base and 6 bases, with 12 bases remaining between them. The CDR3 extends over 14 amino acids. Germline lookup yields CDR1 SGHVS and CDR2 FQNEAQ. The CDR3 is CASSLVYRVPEAFF. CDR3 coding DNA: TGTGCCAGCAGCTTAGTATACAGGGTCCCTGAAGCTTTCTTT.

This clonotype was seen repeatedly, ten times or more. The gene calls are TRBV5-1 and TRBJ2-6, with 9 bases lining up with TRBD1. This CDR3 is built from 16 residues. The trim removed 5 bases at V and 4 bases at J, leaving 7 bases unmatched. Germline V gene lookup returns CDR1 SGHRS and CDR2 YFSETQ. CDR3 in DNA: TGCGCCAGCAGACTATTGGGACAGGGCGGGGCCAACGTCCTGACTTTC. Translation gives CASRLLGQGGANVLTF.

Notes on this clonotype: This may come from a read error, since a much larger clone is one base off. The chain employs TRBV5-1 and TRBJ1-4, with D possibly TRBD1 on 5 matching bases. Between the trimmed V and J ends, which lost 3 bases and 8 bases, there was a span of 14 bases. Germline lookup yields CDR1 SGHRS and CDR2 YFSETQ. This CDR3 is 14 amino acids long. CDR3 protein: CASSWLVGGEKLFF. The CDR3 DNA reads TGCGCCAGCAGCTGGCTAGTCGGGGGAGAAAAACTGTTTTTT.

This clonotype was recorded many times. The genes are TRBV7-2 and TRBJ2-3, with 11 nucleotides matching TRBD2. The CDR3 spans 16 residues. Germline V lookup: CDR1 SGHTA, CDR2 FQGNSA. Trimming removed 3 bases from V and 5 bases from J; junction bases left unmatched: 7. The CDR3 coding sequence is TGTGCCAGCAGCTTCTCTAGCGGGGGGTTTGGAGATACGCAGTATTTT. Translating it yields CASSFSSGGFGDTQYF.

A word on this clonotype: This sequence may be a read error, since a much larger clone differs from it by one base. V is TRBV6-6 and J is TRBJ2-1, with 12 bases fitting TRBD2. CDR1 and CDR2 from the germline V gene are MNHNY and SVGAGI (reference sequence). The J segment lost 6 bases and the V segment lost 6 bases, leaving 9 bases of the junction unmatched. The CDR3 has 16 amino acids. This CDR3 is CASSAQLAGGRNEQFF. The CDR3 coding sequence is TGTGCCAGCAGCGCCCAACTAGCGGGGGGACGCAATGAGCAGTTCTTC.

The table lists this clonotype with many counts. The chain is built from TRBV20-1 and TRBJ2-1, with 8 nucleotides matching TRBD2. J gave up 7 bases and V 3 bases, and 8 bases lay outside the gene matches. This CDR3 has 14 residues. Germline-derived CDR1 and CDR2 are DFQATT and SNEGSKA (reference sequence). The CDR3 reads CSASGGASRNEQFF. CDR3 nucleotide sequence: TGCAGTGCTAGCGGGGGGGCCTCTAGGAATGAGCAGTTCTTC.

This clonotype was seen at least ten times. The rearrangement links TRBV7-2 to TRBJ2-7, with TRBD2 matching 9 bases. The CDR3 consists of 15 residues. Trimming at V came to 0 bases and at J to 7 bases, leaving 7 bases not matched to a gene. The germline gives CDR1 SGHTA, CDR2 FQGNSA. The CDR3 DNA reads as TGTGCCAGCAGCTTAGCGAGCGGGGGGACACGGGAGCAGTACTTC. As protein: CASSLASGGTREQYF.

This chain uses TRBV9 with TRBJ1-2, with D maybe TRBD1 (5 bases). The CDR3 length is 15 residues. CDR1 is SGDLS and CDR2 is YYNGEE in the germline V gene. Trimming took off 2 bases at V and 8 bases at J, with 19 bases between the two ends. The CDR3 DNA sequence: TGTGCCAGCAGCGTCGGGGGTCTTTCCCGGCGGGGCTACACCTTC. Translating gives CASSVGGLSRRGYTF.

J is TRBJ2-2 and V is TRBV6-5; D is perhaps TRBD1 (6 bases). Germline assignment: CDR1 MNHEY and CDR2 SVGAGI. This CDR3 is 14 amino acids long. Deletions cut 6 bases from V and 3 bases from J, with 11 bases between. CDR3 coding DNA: TGTGCCAGCAGAGCTCAGGGGTACACCGGGGAGCTGTTTTTT. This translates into CASRAQGYTGELFF.

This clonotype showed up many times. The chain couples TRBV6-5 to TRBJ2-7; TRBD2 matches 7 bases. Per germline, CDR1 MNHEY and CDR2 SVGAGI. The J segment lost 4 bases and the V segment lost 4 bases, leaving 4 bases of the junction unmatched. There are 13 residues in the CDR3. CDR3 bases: TGTGCCAGCAGTTCGGGAGGCCATTACGAGCAGTACTTC. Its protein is CASSSGGHYEQYF.

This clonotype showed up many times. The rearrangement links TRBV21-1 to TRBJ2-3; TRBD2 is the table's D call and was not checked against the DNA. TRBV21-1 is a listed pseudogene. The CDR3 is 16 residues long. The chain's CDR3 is CASSKLGRWGTDTQYF. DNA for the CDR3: TGTGCCAGCAGCAAATTGGGCCGCTGGGGCACAGATACGCAGTATTTT.

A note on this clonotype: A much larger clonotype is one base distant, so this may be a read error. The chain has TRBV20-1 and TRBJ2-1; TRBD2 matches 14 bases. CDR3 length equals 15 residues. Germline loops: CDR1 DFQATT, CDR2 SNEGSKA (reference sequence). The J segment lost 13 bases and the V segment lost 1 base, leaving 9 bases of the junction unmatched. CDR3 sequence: CSARGTSGGWETQFF. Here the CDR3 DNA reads TGCAGTGCTAGAGGGACTAGCGGGGGGTGGGAGACCCAGTTCTTC.

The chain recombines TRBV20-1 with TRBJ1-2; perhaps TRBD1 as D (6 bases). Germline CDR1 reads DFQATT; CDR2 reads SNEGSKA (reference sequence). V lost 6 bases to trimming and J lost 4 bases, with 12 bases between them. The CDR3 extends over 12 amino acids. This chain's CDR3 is CSADGQSYGYTF. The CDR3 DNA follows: TGCAGTGCGGACGGACAGAGCTATGGCTACACCTTC.

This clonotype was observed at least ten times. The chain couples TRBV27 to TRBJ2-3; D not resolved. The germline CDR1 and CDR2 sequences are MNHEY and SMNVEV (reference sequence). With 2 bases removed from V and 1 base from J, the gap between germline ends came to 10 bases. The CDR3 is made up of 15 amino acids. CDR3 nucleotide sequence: TGTGCCAGCAGTTTAAATCTAGGGCGCACAGATACGCAGTATTTT. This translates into CASSLNLGRTDTQYF.

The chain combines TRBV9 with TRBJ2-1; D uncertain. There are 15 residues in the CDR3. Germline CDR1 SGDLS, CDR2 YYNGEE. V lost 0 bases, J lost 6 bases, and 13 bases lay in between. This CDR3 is CASSVAFGRANEQFF. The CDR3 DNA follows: TGTGCCAGCAGCGTAGCTTTTGGAAGGGCCAATGAGCAGTTCTTC.